Each of the 9 T cell receptor beta chains below was sequenced from the same sample in a study of T cells in tuberculosis. Method: immunoSEQ multiplex PCR; TCRdb's copy keeps in-frame clones and lacks some. The sample yields tens of thousands of clones, roughly 87% seen once. Time point of the sample: new active TB diagnosis, blood taken before or within 7 days of starting treatment. The source material was PBMCs, sampled at tuberculosis diagnosis. The receptors derive from an adult with tuberculosis.

This chain uses TRBV4-3 with TRBJ2-3, with 8 bases fitting TRBD1. CDR1 LGHNA and CDR2 YSLEER come from the germline V gene. There are 16 residues in the CDR3. J was trimmed by 3 bases and V by 3 bases; bases with no gene match: 8. CDR3 loop: CASSQDYRGWTDTQYF. CDR3 sequence (DNA): TGCGCCAGCAGCCAGGACTACAGGGGGTGGACAGATACGCAGTATTTT.

This clone was detected only a few times. The chain has TRBV4-3 and TRBJ2-3, with 10 bases fitting TRBD2. V lost 5 bases to trimming and J lost 2 bases; unmatched junction nucleotides: 4. The germline V gene has CDR1 LGHNA and CDR2 YSLEER. The CDR3 is 15 residues long. In DNA form, the CDR3 reads TGCGCCAGCAGCTTAGCGGGGGGCCCCACAGATACGCAGTATTTT. Protein: CASSLAGGPTDTQYF.

The chain is built from TRBV30 and TRBJ1-3, with unresolved D. This CDR3 comprises 14 residues. The V gene's germline CDR1 is GTSNPN and CDR2 SVGIG (reference sequence). The ends were cut back, 3 bases at V and 0 bases at J, with 9 bases in the middle. The DNA for the CDR3 is TGTGCCTGGAGATCGTTCTTCTCTGGAAACACCATATATTTT. As protein: CAWRSFFSGNTIYF.

This chain links TRBV6-1 with TRBJ2-7; tentative D call: TRBD1 (6 bases). CDR1 MNHNS and CDR2 SASEGT come from the germline V gene. The CDR3 length is 13 residues. V was trimmed by 6 bases and J by 3 bases, leaving 12 bases between them. CDR3 sequence reads: CASSADRFYEQYF. The DNA for the CDR3 is TGTGCCAGCAGCGCCGACAGGTTCTACGAGCAGTACTTC.

V is TRBV10-2 and J is TRBJ2-7, with a weak D call TRBD2 (5 bases). The CDR3 runs to 15 residues. V was trimmed by 3 bases and J by 1 base, leaving 13 bases between them. Germline V CDR1 and CDR2: WSHSY, SAAADI. CDR3: CASSDWASRSYEQYF. DNA for the CDR3: TGCGCCAGCAGTGATTGGGCTAGCAGATCCTACGAGCAGTACTTC.

This chain uses TRBV4-3 with TRBJ2-3, with unresolved D. This CDR3 spans 15 amino acids. The germline V gene has CDR1 LGHNA and CDR2 YSLEER. With 0 bases removed from V and 2 bases from J, the gap between germline ends came to 9 bases. The CDR3 DNA reads as TGCGCCAGCAGCCAAGATATTTTATCCACAGATACGCAGTATTTT. It translates to CASSQDILSTDTQYF.

The J gene is TRBJ2-7, the V gene TRBV10-1; unclear D gene. Germline CDR1 and CDR2: WNHNN and SYGVQD (reference sequence). V shed 0 bases and J shed 6 bases, with 9 bases lying between them. This CDR3 contains 13 residues. The chain's CDR3 is CASSESTTVEQYF. As DNA, the CDR3 is TGCGCCAGCAGTGAGTCCACTACGGTCGAGCAGTACTTC.

The V gene is TRBV5-1, the J gene TRBJ2-7; tentatively, D is TRBD2 (6 bases). V gave up 0 bases and J gave up 1 base, with 8 bases separating them. Germline V gene lookup returns CDR1 SGHRS and CDR2 YFSETQ. CDR3 length equals 14 residues. CDR3 in amino acids: CASSLVRGSYEQYF. The CDR3 DNA reads as TGCGCCAGCAGCTTGGTTCGGGGGTCCTACGAGCAGTACTTC.

Written as DNA, the CDR3 is TGTGCCAGCAACCCTCCGGGGGGGAACTATGGCTACACCTTC. Amino acid sequence: CASNPPGGNYGYTF. This chain joins TRBV2 and TRBJ1-2; a possible D gene is TRBD1 (5 bases). The germline V gene has CDR1 SNHLY and CDR2 FYNNEI. The V and J ends lost 7 bases and 2 bases respectively, with 14 bases between them. This CDR3 region has 14 residues.